These T cell receptor beta chains were read from a single sample in a study of beta chain features in type 1 diabetes. Method: immunoSEQ multiplex PCR; TCRdb's copy keeps in-frame clones and lacks some. The sample gives about 710,000 clones, around an eighth of which show up once; less than 0.04% is in the top ten. The sequencing sample was made of naive CD4+ T cells from blood. The receptors here all came from a man aged 18-30 years with type 1 diabetes. CDR3s include the opening cysteine and the closing phenylalanine or tryptophan. A D gene is named only where the DNA matches it firmly. The listing skips clone size in some rows; elsewhere it reads once, few, many or a size class.

>few|TRBJ1-4|TRBV10-3|NA
TGTGCCATCAGTGAGGGTACTTCTAATGAAAAACTGTTTTTT
CAISEGTSNEKLFF
>NA|TRBJ2-2|TRBV7-2|TRBD1
TGTGCCAGCTTTTCTGGTCGTAGGACAGGGCACACCGGGGAGCTGTTTTTT
CASFSGRRTGHTGELFF
>NA|TRBJ1-2|TRBV9|NA
TGTGCCAGCAGCGCCCACATCAACTATGGCTACACCTTC
CASSAHINYGYTF
>few|TRBJ2-7|TRBV11-3|NA
TGTGCCAGCAGTTCTACTGACGGACAGTACGAGCAGTACTTC
CASSSTDGQYEQYF
>NA|TRBJ1-1|TRBV29-1|TRBD1
TGCAGCATCGCCGGGACAGGGGTGAACACTGAAGCTTTCTTT
CSIAGTGVNTEAFF
>few|TRBJ1-1|TRBV18|NA
TGTGCCAGCTCACTCCGAGGTGAGAAACTGAACACTGAAGCTTTCTTT
CASSLRGEKLNTEAFF
>few|TRBJ1-2|TRBV6-4|TRBD1
TGTGCCAGCAGTGACTCGGGGACAGGGGATTCCTATGGCTACACCTTC
CASSDSGTGDSYGYTF
>few|TRBJ1-1|TRBV18|NA
TGTGCCAGCTCACAGGGGGACCGTGGAGCTTTCTTT
CASSQGDRGAFF
>NA|TRBJ2-7|TRBV29-1|NA
TGCAGCGTTGGCAGGGGAGGGTCCTACGAGCAGTACTTC
CSVGRGGSYEQYF
>few|TRBJ1-5|TRBV7-2|TRBD1
TGTGCCAGCCGACTAACCGGGACAGATAATCAGCCCCAGCATTTT
CASRLTGTDNQPQHF
>few|TRBJ2-3|TRBV7-2|NA
TGTGCCAGCAGCTTAGTGGGCACGAGATTTAACACAGATACGCAGTATTTT
CASSLVGTRFNTDTQYF
>few|TRBJ1-3|TRBV25-1|TRBD1
TGTGCCAGGGACAGGGCTTGGTCTGGAAACACCATATATTTT
CARDRAWSGNTIYF
>few|TRBJ1-6|TRBV25-1|NA
TGTGCCAGCAGTGAATCTTCTGGGTTTTCACCCCTCCACTTT
CASSESSGFSPLHF
>few|TRBJ2-7|TRBV5-1|NA
TGCGCCAGCAGCTTGGTCACAGGATCATACGAGCAGTACTTC
CASSLVTGSYEQYF
>few|TRBJ2-7|TRBV15|NA
TGTGCCACCAGCAGAGTTCGACAGTCCTCCTACGAGCAGTACTTC
CATSRVRQSSYEQYF
>few|TRBJ2-1|TRBV7-2|NA
TGTGCCAGCAGCTTTCGGTCGGGTGAGCAGTTCTTC
CASSFRSGEQFF
>NA|TRBJ2-5|TRBV6-5|NA
TGTGCCAGCAGTCCGGCGGGGGCGAAGACCCAGTACTTC
CASSPAGAKTQYF
>NA|TRBJ2-1|TRBV18|NA
TGTGCCAGCTCACCACCGTCGACAGCCAATGAGCAGTTCTTC
CASSPPSTANEQFF
>NA|TRBJ2-2|TRBV5-4|NA
TGTGCCAGCAGCGCCGGGACAAAGCGGGTCACCGGGGAGCTGTTTTTT
CASSAGTKRVTGELFF
>NA|TRBJ1-1|TRBV10-3|NA
TGTGCCATCAGGGCCCCCGGGAGTACGGACACTGAAGCTTTCTTT
CAIRAPGSTDTEAFF
>NA|TRBJ2-5|TRBV18|NA
TGTGCCAGCTCCTCGGCCCAAGAGACCCAGTACTTC
CASSSAQETQYF
>NA|TRBJ2-2|TRBV7-9|NA
TGTGCCAGCAGCCCGCCAGGAGCGAACACCGGGGAGCTGTTTTTT
CASSPPGANTGELFF
>few|TRBJ1-1|TRBV20-1|NA
TGCAGTGCCAGAAGGGACGCTGAAGCTTTCTTT
CSARRDAEAFF
>NA|TRBJ1-2|TRBV7-9|NA
TGTGCCAGCAGCCCCTCCGGGGCGCAGGCTAACTATGGCTACACCTTC
CASSPSGAQANYGYTF
>NA|TRBJ1-6|TRBV7-2|NA
TGTGCCAGCAGCGAAATGGTAGGGGCAGGAAGCTCACCCCTCCACTTT
CASSEMVGAGSSPLHF
>few|TRBJ2-7|TRBV4-3|NA
TGCGCCAGCAGCCAAGATCCCTCACCGGGTGAGCAGTACTTC
CASSQDPSPGEQYF
>few|TRBJ1-2|TRBV30|NA
TGTGCCTGTAGGGCAGGCACGTATGGCTACACCTTC
CACRAGTYGYTF
>few|TRBJ2-3|TRBV14|NA
TGTGCCAGCAGCCAACGTATCCACGGGGCCACAGATACGCAGTATTTT
CASSQRIHGATDTQYF
>NA|TRBJ1-6|TRBV30|NA
TGTGCCTGGAGTTCGGCCCGGAGCTCCTATAATTCACCCCTCCACTTT
CAWSSARSSYNSPLHF
>few|TRBJ2-3|TRBV5-1|TRBD1
TGCGCCAGCAGCTTGGTACAGGGGGCAAGAGATACGCAGTATTTT
CASSLVQGARDTQYF
>NA|TRBJ1-3|TRBV29-1|NA
TGCAGCGTTGAAGATGGGAGGGGGACTGGAAACACCATATATTTT
CSVEDGRGTGNTIYF
>NA|TRBJ2-1|TRBV10-2|TRBD2
TGCGCCAGCAGTGAGCTTTTCAGCGGGAGCAGCGAGCAGTTCTTC
CASSELFSGSSEQFF
>NA|TRBJ2-6|TRBV10-3|NA
TGTGCCATCAGTGAGTCAAGGATCTCTGGGGCCAACGTCCTGACTTTC
CAISESRISGANVLTF
>few|TRBJ1-5|TRBV6-5|NA
TGTGCCAGCAGTTTGGGGCGCAATCAGCCCCAGCATTTT
CASSLGRNQPQHF
>few|TRBJ1-2|TRBV4-3|NA
TGCGCCAGCAGCCCTTCAGGTTGGGAAGGTGGCTACACCTTC
CASSPSGWEGGYTF
>few|TRBJ2-7|TRBV6-6|TRBD2
TGTGCCAGCAGTTACCCCGGGGGGAGGAACTACGAGCAGTACTTC
CASSYPGGRNYEQYF
>NA|TRBJ2-1|TRBV5-4|TRBD2
TGTGCCAGCAGCCAGACGGGGGGAGACAATGAGCAGTTCTTC
CASSQTGGDNEQFF
>few|TRBJ2-5|TRBV11-2|NA
TGTGCCAGCAGATCGATTAGGACAGACTACCGGGAGACCCAGTACTTC
CASRSIRTDYRETQYF
>few|TRBJ1-3|TRBV7-9|NA
TGTGCCAGCAGCCCCGAGGGGTTAGTTTTCAGGTCTGGAAACACCATATATTTT
CASSPEGLVFRSGNTIYF